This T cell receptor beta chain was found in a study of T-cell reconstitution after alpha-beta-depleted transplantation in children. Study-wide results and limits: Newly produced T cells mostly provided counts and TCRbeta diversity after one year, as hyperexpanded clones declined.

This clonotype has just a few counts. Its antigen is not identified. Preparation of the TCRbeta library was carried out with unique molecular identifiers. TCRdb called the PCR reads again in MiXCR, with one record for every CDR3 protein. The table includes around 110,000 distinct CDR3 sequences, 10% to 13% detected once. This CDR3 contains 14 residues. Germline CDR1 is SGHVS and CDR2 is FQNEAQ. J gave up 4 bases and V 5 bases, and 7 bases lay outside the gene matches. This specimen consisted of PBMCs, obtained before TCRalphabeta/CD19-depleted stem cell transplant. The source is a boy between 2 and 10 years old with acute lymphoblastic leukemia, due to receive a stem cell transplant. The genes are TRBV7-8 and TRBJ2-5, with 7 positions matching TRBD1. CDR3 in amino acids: CASSRTGAGETQYF. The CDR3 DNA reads TGTGCCAGCAGCCGAACAGGGGCCGGAGAGACCCAGTACTTC. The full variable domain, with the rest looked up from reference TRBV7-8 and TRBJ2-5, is GAGVSQSPRYKVAKRGQDVALRCDPISGHVSLFWYQQALGQGPEFLTYFQNEAQLDKSGLPSDRFFAERPEGSVSTLKIQRTQQEDSAVYLCASSRTGAGETQYFGPGTRLLVL.